This TCR beta chain is from a study of response to subunit inactivated influenza vaccine. This clonotype was seen more than once but under ten times. What it recognizes is unknown. General study findings and limits: There was a suggestion from the authors that each seasonal influenza vaccination recruits few new T cells.

CDR1 is LGHDT and CDR2 is YNNKEL in the germline V gene (reference sequence). V was pared by 2 bases and J by 0 bases, with 4 bases between. This CDR3 contains 13 residues. TCRdb passed the RT-PCR reads through MiXCR, listing each CDR3 protein once. The repertoire has around 320,000 distinct CDR3 sequences, approximately 20% of them found once; the top ten carry 10%. This sample comprised PBMCs from blood, obtained less than 22 months after vaccination. The TCR was taken from a man aged 50 to 69 who received an inactivated influenza vaccine. The V and J genes are TRBV3-1 and TRBJ1-1, with unresolved D. The CDR3 coding sequence is TGTGCCAGCAGCCAACCCTTGAACACTGAAGCTTTCTTT. This sequence encodes CASSQPLNTEAFF.